This TCR beta chain was observed in a study of T cells in localized non-small cell lung cancer (dated by TCRdb to 2018 to 2021). Regarding the research as a whole: The study analyzed T cell repertoires of 236 early-stage NSCLC patients, comparing tumors and uninvolved tumor-adjacent lungs. The cohort comprised roughly 220 treatment-naïve NSCLC patients with resected, localized lung tumors. Of the NSCLC patients, 129 were male and some 97 were female, and the mean age was approximately 66 years. What the authors observed across the whole study: Higher blood T cell density associated with longer overall survival, while higher adjacent-lung clonality associated with shorter survival. Because multi-region sequencing of the tumors was not done, intratumor heterogeneity could not be ruled out. Because of the exploratory design, TCR variables were selected using unadjusted p-values without false-discovery rate correction. A median of around 50 of the top 100 tumor clones were detected in paired uninvolved adjacent lung, and around 30 of these tumor clones were also found among the top 100 clones of the paired uninvolved adjacent lung. Uninvolved tumor-adjacent lung showed the highest T cell clonality, higher than tumor, which suggests more focused antigenic responses in the adjacent lung.

This clone is categorized as medium-sized (0.01 to 0.1%). Which antigen it targets is not known. No base quality values were provided; no much bigger clone lies one nucleotide off. Two independent pathologists confirmed that the uninvolved adjacent lung, which was taken at least 2 cm from the tumor margin, was free of atypia. At diagnosis, tumor, uninvolved tumor-adjacent lung and peripheral blood were collected and then preserved as a mix of FFPE and fresh-frozen material. TCR beta CDR3 regions were sequenced from DNA using the immunoSEQ Assay. In the paper's pipeline: T cell density was computed as TCR beta template counts normalized to usable DNA estimated by amplifying housekeeping genes. Using the preseqR package, richness was estimated by extrapolating to 120,000 templates for tissue samples and 400,000 templates for PBMC samples. Clonality was defined as one minus Pielou's evenness. To identify tissue-enriched TCRs, differential abundance testing was run on productive amino-acid clonotypes with a minimum total count of 5 and an alpha of 0.1. The Jaccard Index and the Morisita Overlap Index were used to measure how much the repertoires overlapped between compartments. TCR beta CDR3s were clustered by GLIPH together with public tetramer-defined viral CDR3s, and at least three viral sequences plus V-gene enrichment were required for viral motifs. Imported from immuneACCESS, the table was reduced by TCRdb to in-frame sequences with V and J called. These copies leave out some clones; in studies compared against another copy, an unresolved V gene accounts for under half, and the cause of the remainder is not known. V and J calls and clone size follow that table, whereas D and trimming were derived from the DNA. The sample data list under 2,500 clones, and around 18% of these were observed just once. Roughly an eighth of the sample is taken by the ten largest.

This specimen consisted of normal lung tissue next to the tumor, obtained before any cancer treatment. The source of this sequence is a male donor older than 55 with stage I non-small cell lung cancer.

CDR3 reads: CASSALSSYEQYF. The DNA is as follows: TGTGCCAGCAGCGCGCTGAGCTCCTACGAGCAGTACTTC. This chain is built from TRBV7-2 and TRBJ2-7; the D gene cannot be resolved reliably. CDR1 and CDR2, looked up from the germline V gene, are SGHTA and FQGNSA. The V end loses 5 bases and the J end loses 0 bases, and a stretch of 8 bases separates them. From the cysteine through the phenylalanine, the CDR3 covers 13 amino acids. The entry retains the CDR3 DNA only, 39 bases that are in frame from base 1.